This note documents a single T cell receptor (beta chain) sequence. Its target antigen remains unknown. Base qualities were left out, and no much larger clone turns up one base away. The CDR3 regions of human TCRbeta chains were analyzed by immunosequencing. The published analysis was carried out like this. Repertoire TCRs were matched against a reference library of SARS-CoV-2-specific TCRs generated with the MIRA antigen-specificity platform. Breadth meant the fraction of unique TCRs that were SARS-CoV-2-associated, whereas depth meant the fraction of total T cells that were SARS-CoV-2-associated. Using the MIRA data, every spike-specific TCR was mapped to the spike region that the TCR reacted to and assigned to either a CD4 or a CD8 class. Log10-transformed breadth and depth values were compared by one-way ANOVA with Sidak's multiple comparisons tests. Drawn from immuneACCESS, this table holds only the in-frame rearrangements with V and J called that TCRdb kept. Clones are partly lost; checked studies trace under half to an unresolved V gene and leave the rest unexplained. Clone size and the V and J calls come from that table; the DNA yielded D and trimming. The table for this sample lists more than 95,000 clones; 90% of them were counted only once. The top ten hold about 4.8% of the sample.

This entry belongs to a study of T cell responses to AZD1222 COVID-19 vaccine (TCRdb year 2021). Study-wide context: AZD1222 recipients given second doses at about 4 weeks or at about 12 weeks were pooled, since spike-specific TCR depth and breadth were not found to differ between the two schedules. A total of 233 trial participants underwent TCR sequencing, of whom roughly 210 received two doses of AZD1222 and about 25 received two doses of the MenACWY control vaccine. Trial participants were enrolled by age into subgroups of 18-55, 56-69 and 70-plus years, and 148, 28 and 57 TCR-sequenced participants, respectively, were included in these subgroups. The paper as a whole reports these results and caveats: Participants were mostly white British and included more females than males, and it was suggested by the authors that clonal diversity may have been underestimated. The 56-69-year group was small, and its depth increase did not reach significance, likely because of low power. Because no samples from the day 14 peak response were available, repertoires could be characterized only after the peak T cell response. Conclusions about previously exposed vaccinees are limited because only 5 or 6 AZD1222 recipients were SARS-CoV-2 seropositive at baseline. A significant rise in spike-specific TCR breadth and depth was observed after two AZD1222 doses relative to day 0 and relative to MenACWY recipients. CD4 TCRs associated with the vaccine covered the entire spike protein, and the dominant responses were in regions 160-218 and 743-854. Reportedly, almost half of the unique spike-specific TCRs recognized epitopes lying outside the regions that are mutated in the B.1.351 and B.1.1.7 variants.

Trimming at the junction amounts to 3 bases on V and 4 bases on J, and the germline ends lie 12 bases apart. Taken from the germline V gene, the CDR1 and CDR2 loops are SNHLY and FYNNEI. The CDR3 numbers 14 residues from cysteine through phenylalanine. The retained sequence is limited to the CDR3, 42 bases, with the frame set at the first base. The time point label, read with the paper, signifies: baseline before first vaccination. Samples from vaccinated people were obtained from the UK trials COV001 and COV002, which included a single-blind randomized controlled phase 2/3 trial of AZD1222 (ChAdOx1 nCoV-19) in healthy adults. For TCRbeta chain sequencing, PBMC samples were collected from trial participants at day 0 and at day 28 after the second dose.

This receptor was obtained from an adult in good health. The rearrangement joined TRBV2 to TRBJ1-1, with the D gene not confidently named. Sequencing was performed on peripheral blood, taken on day 0 of AZD1222 vaccination. The DNA is as follows: TGTGCCAGCAGTGACGGTTTGGCTTTCACTGAAGCTTTCTTT. This is translated as CASSDGLAFTEAFF. The CDR3 plus the reference TRBV2 and TRBJ1-1 genes for the other parts give the full variable domain: EPEVTQTPSHQVTQMGQEVILRCVPISNHLYFYWYRQILGQKVEFLVSFYNNEISEKSEIFDDQFSVERPDGSNFTLKIRSTKLEDSAMYFCASSDGLAFTEAFFGQGTRLTVV.